This paragraph covers one T cell receptor beta chain sequence. The source of the sample is a study of blood T cell repertoires in COVID-19. In the study overall: Acute and convalescent COVID-19 specimens originated in the United States, Italy and Spain.

Study processing details: Quantification of nucleated cells was approximated via reference gene primer amplification. Using immunoSEQ multiplex PCR, the repertoire was profiled, and TCRdb retains in-frame clones only, with some absent. Clonal size and the V and J genes are those of that table, whereas D and trimming came from the DNA. The table records 300,000 to 350,000 clones, roughly 88% of them present only once. Grouping used clinical history reported by participants in a survey and questionnaire. The receptor's source is a man younger than 45 who had recovered from COVID-19. Sequencing input: PBMCs or T cells enriched from blood (not recorded which).

The CDR3: CASSKVTSQVKFGQPQHF. CDR3 nucleotide sequence: TGTGCCAGCAGCAAAGTAACTTCGCAGGTGAAGTTCGGACAGCCCCAGCATTTT. The chain has TRBV21-1 and TRBJ1-5; the table calls TRBD1, which could not be checked here. TRBV21-1 is a listed pseudogene. The CDR3 is 18 amino acids.